The TCR beta chain under discussion was sequenced for a study of CD8 T cells in ankylosing spondylitis. On this clonotype: What it binds is unknown.

Points from the study as a whole: A TCR beta motif of several highly homologous variants seemed to mark ankylosing spondylitis blood. Disease-associated clones were CD8+ and fairly uncommon in peripheral blood. Reports say disease-linked clones showed up significantly more in matched ankylosing spondylitis synovial fluid. Before this, some motif variants had been reported in reactive arthritis synovial fluid and blood.

Making the TCR beta libraries involved quantitative 5'-RACE with molecular barcodes. TCRdb reprocessed the 5' RACE reads with MiXCR, giving one entry per CDR3 protein. Of hundreds of thousands of distinct CDR3 sequences listed, approximately 20% are singletons. The length of the CDR3 is 15 residues. V lost 1 base, J lost 0 bases, and 7 bases lay in between. In germline, CDR1 is MGHRA, CDR2 YSYEKL. The receptor was derived from a male donor with ankylosing spondylitis. The V gene is TRBV4-1, the J gene TRBJ2-1; D remains ambiguous. Sequences were obtained from blood, either unsorted or a sorted T cell fraction (not recorded which). The CDR3 loop reads CASSQGSLSYNEQFF. The CDR3 coding sequence is TGCGCCAGCAGCCAAGGATCCCTCTCCTACAATGAGCAGTTCTTC.